One sample yielded the 18 T cell receptor beta chains listed below, sequenced in a study of T-cell memory formation after mild COVID-19. TCRdb itself ran the 5' RACE reads through MiXCR, one entry per CDR3 protein. Of approximately 350,000 distinct CDR3 sequences in the sample, 13% were seen once. Material for sequencing was PBMCs or a T cell subset sorted from them (not recorded which). The receptor set was obtained from a man younger than 35 who had mild COVID-19 (a few samples of this study predate the infection). Cell type and time point are not known.

This clonotype was detected a few times. The chain couples TRBV13 to TRBJ2-2; the D gene could be TRBD1 or TRBD2 (6 bases each). Germline CDR1 reads PRHDT; CDR2 reads FYEKMQ (reference sequence). The length of the CDR3 is 17 residues. Trimming took off 3 bases at V and 5 bases at J, with 19 bases between the two ends. CDR3 bases: TGTGCCAGCAGCTTCAGCTGGGACTCAGGGGTTACCGGGGAGCTGTTTTTT. It specifies CASSFSWDSGVTGELFF.

This chain connects TRBV4-3 to TRBJ1-2; D is undetermined. The length of the CDR3 is 14 residues. Germline assignment: CDR1 LGHNA and CDR2 YSLEER. V was trimmed by 1 base and J by 5 bases, leaving 11 bases between them. The CDR3: CASSQGSSRYGYTF. The DNA of the CDR3 is TGCGCCAGCAGCCAAGGCAGTTCGAGATATGGCTACACCTTC.

The sample holds many counts of this clonotype. The chain couples TRBV5-1 to TRBJ2-2, with D possibly matching TRBD1 (6 bases). Between the trimmed V and J ends, which lost 3 bases and 1 base, there was a span of 10 bases. The CDR3 has 15 residues. The germline V gene has CDR1 SGHRS and CDR2 YFSETQ. CDR3 bases: TGCGCCAGCAGCTCACAGGGAAGGAACACCGGGGAGCTGTTTTTT. It encodes CASSSQGRNTGELFF. The variable domain in full, with the rest retrieved from reference TRBV5-1 and TRBJ2-2, is KAGVTQTPRYLIKTRGQQVTLSCSPISGHRSVSWYQQTPGQGLQFLFEYFSETQRNKGNFPGRFSGRQFSNSRSEMNVSTLELGDSALYLCASSSQGRNTGELFFGEGSRLTVL.

The chain uses TRBV20-1 and TRBJ1-2; no firm D call. Trimming removed 8 bases from V and 3 bases from J, with 16 bases in between. Germline V gene lookup returns CDR1 DFQATT and CDR2 SNEGSKA (reference sequence). The CDR3 loop spans 13 amino acids. DNA of the CDR3: TGCAGTTTAGAGGGATCAGTTGACTATGGCTACACCTTC. Translated, it gives CSLEGSVDYGYTF.

This chain joins TRBV9 and TRBJ1-5; D possibly corresponds to TRBD1 (6 bases). Germline CDR1 SGDLS, CDR2 YYNGEE. This CDR3 has 14 residues. V was trimmed by 3 bases and J by 5 bases, leaving 12 bases between them. The CDR3 sequence is CASSGRGADQPQHF. The CDR3, as DNA: TGTGCCAGCAGCGGAAGGGGGGCCGATCAGCCCCAGCATTTT.

V is TRBV5-1 and J is TRBJ2-1, with D possibly called TRBD1 or TRBD2 (5 bases each). Germline CDR1 SGHRS, CDR2 YFSETQ. The CDR3 covers 12 residues. Trimming cost V 4 bases and J 8 bases, with 10 bases left between them. CDR3 protein: CASSTTGHEQFF. CDR3 bases: TGCGCCAGCAGCACAACGGGACATGAGCAGTTCTTC.

The V call is TRBV7-2, the J call TRBJ2-3; 7 nucleotides agree with TRBD1. J was trimmed by 2 bases and V by 6 bases; bases with no gene match: 8. Germline CDR1 reads SGHTA; CDR2 reads FQGNSA. CDR3 size: 15 residues. Here the CDR3 reads CASRPTGTVTDTQYF. In DNA, the CDR3 is TGTGCCAGCAGACCGACCGGGACAGTCACAGATACGCAGTATTTT.

Remarks on this clonotype: Just one base apart from a much larger clone, this may be a read error. V is TRBV7-3 and J is TRBJ1-4; no clear D gene. CDR1 SGHTA and CDR2 FQGTGA come from the germline V gene. The CDR3 sequence is 13 residues long. CDR3 protein: CAISPHGNEKLFF. The CDR3 bases are TGTGCCATCAGCCCACACGGGAATGAAAAACTGTTTTTT.

The chain recombines TRBV6-6 with TRBJ2-2; tentative D call: TRBD1 (6 bases). Germline V gene sequence: CDR1 MNHNY, CDR2 SVGAGI (reference sequence). V shed 6 bases and J shed 6 bases, with 14 bases lying between them. The CDR3 runs 14 residues. This CDR3 reads CASRWDNLPGELFF. For the CDR3, the DNA is TGTGCCAGCAGATGGGACAACCTCCCCGGGGAGCTGTTTTTT.

The CDR3 nucleotides read TGTGCCAGCAGGTACGACCTGTCTCAGCCCCAGCATTTT. Encoded protein: CASRYDLSQPQHF. The V and J genes are TRBV7-2 and TRBJ1-5; no reliable D call. The germline CDR1 and CDR2 sequences are SGHTA and FQGNSA. The CDR3 loop spans 13 amino acids. V lost 6 bases, J lost 6 bases, and 12 bases lay in between.

This clonotype was found a few times. The chain carries TRBV20-1 and TRBJ2-7, with a weak D call TRBD2 (5 bases). Germline assignment: CDR1 DFQATT and CDR2 SNEGSKA (reference sequence). The V end lost 6 bases, the J end lost 2 bases, and 14 bases lay between the germline ends. The CDR3 loop spans 13 amino acids. In DNA form, the CDR3 reads TGCAGTGCCTCCTCCGGGGTTACCTACGAGCAGTACTTC. Translation gives CSASSGVTYEQYF.

This clonotype was found a few times. The chain has TRBV29-1 and TRBJ1-2; no definite D call. The CDR3 is 14 residues long. Trimming removed 4 bases from V and 1 base from J, with 13 bases in between. CDR1 and CDR2 from the germline V gene are SQVTM and ANQGSEA. CDR3 residues: CSVAPRELNYGYTF. Here the CDR3 DNA reads TGCAGCGTTGCACCTCGGGAGCTTAACTATGGCTACACCTTC.

In this sample, this clonotype turned up a few times. The V call is TRBV9, the J call TRBJ1-1, with TRBD1 matching 9 bases. CDR3 length: 14 amino acids. V lost 3 bases and J lost 11; bases outside the gene matches: 11. Germline V gene data show CDR1 as SGDLS and CDR2 as YYNGEE. The DNA of the CDR3 is TGTGCCAGCAGCGCTCACACAGGGGGCCTCGTGGCTTTCTTT. This gives the protein CASSAHTGGLVAFF. The whole variable domain, filled in from reference TRBV9 and TRBJ1-1, reads DSGVTQTPKHLITATGQRVTLRCSPRSGDLSVYWYQQSLDQGLQFLIQYYNGEERAKGNILERFSAQQFPDLHSELNLSSLELGDSALYFCASSAHTGGLVAFFGQGTRLTVV.

The rearrangement joins TRBV9 to TRBJ1-1; TRBD1 aligns across 8 bases. The germline V gene encodes CDR1 SGDLS and CDR2 YYNGEE. This CDR3 region has 14 residues. The junction had 3 bases not matched to a gene; V was cut back by 2 bases and J by 3 bases. CDR3 protein: CASSVTGEDTEAFF. CDR3 nucleotide sequence: TGTGCCAGCAGCGTGACAGGGGAAGACACTGAAGCTTTCTTT.

V is TRBV27 and J is TRBJ2-5; the D gene is possibly TRBD1 (5 bases). The V and J ends lost 5 bases and 5 bases respectively, with 15 bases between them. From germline, CDR1 is MNHEY and CDR2 SMNVEV (reference sequence). The CDR3 has 14 amino acids. This chain's CDR3 is CASSPGQLGETQYF. In nucleotides, the CDR3 is TGTGCCAGCAGTCCTGGACAACTGGGGGAGACCCAGTACTTC.

There are many counts of this clonotype. The chain joins TRBV5-1 to TRBJ2-3, with D perhaps TRBD1 (6 bases). Trimming removed 0 bases from V and 5 bases from J, with 10 bases in between. Germline lookup yields CDR1 SGHRS and CDR2 YFSETQ. This CDR3 spans 14 amino acids. Here the CDR3 DNA reads TGCGCCAGCAGCTTGGAACAGGGAAGAGATACGCAGTATTTT. Protein product: CASSLEQGRDTQYF.

The rearrangement joins TRBV19 to TRBJ1-5; tentatively, D is TRBD1 (6 bases). Trimming took off 3 bases at V and 5 bases at J, with 14 bases between the two ends. The CDR3 is made up of 15 amino acids. Germline loops: CDR1 LNHDA, CDR2 SQIVND (reference sequence). The CDR3 coding sequence is TGTGCCAGTAGTATCGCAGGGGAGATGCATCAGCCCCAGCATTTT. This gives the protein CASSIAGEMHQPQHF.

The chain couples TRBV29-1 to TRBJ2-3, with D perhaps TRBD1 or TRBD2 (6 bases each). The germline CDR1 and CDR2 sequences are SQVTM and ANQGSEA. The CDR3 totals 12 residues. Trimming pared 4 bases from V and 5 bases from J, leaving 10 bases between. CDR3 sequence: CSVGGARDTQYF. DNA for the CDR3: TGCAGCGTTGGGGGGGCGAGAGATACGCAGTATTTT.